This record covers a single T cell receptor beta chain. These data belong to a study of blood T cell repertoires in COVID-19. Across the whole study: Sites across the United States, Italy and Spain contributed samples from acute and convalescent COVID-19. Sample material is recorded as cDNA or gDNA derived from T cells, B-cell-depleted T cells, or PBMCs.

Trimming pared 6 bases from V and 11 bases from J, leaving 11 bases between. From germline, CDR1 is MDHEN and CDR2 SYDVKM. The CDR3 is 12 amino acids. This table comes from immunoSEQ multiplex PCR, and its TCRdb copy is limited to in-frame clones, with some not included. In the table there are about 190,000 clones, 75% to 90% of which are singletons. The V call is TRBV28, the J call TRBJ1-6; no clear D gene. The sample taken for sequencing was peripheral blood. This TCR derives from a man between 70 and 80 years old with active or convalescent COVID-19. CDR3 DNA: TGTGCCAGCAGCCCTCCCGGGACACCCCTCCACTTT. Its protein product is CASSPPGTPLHF.